What follows are 8 T cell receptor beta chains derived from one specimen sequenced in a study of cytomegalovirus exposure and HLA in healthy donors. The primer mix had 60 Vbeta and 13 Jbeta primers. The assay was immunoSEQ multiplex PCR, and TCRdb's table has in-frame clones only and misses some. This sample has about 120,000 clones, with 70% to 85% found just once. The sequencing sample was made of PBMCs. The receptor source for this set is a man between 18 and 35 years old in good health and CMV-seropositive.

The V and J genes are TRBV7-9 and TRBJ1-1; 7 bases align to TRBD1. The CDR3 has 15 residues. V shed 5 bases, J shed 10 bases, and the junction held 16 bases outside the gene matches. Germline V gene lookup returns CDR1 SEHNR and CDR2 FQNEAQ (reference sequence). The CDR3 loop is CASSPLEGARWGAFF. In DNA, the CDR3 is TGTGCCAGCAGCCCACTCGAGGGGGCTCGGTGGGGAGCTTTCTTT.

This clone was seen only a few times. The chain has TRBV5-1 and TRBJ1-1; a weak D match, TRBD1 (6 bases). In germline, CDR1 is SGHRS, CDR2 YFSETQ. CDR3 size: 14 residues. The ends were cut back, 6 bases at V and 0 bases at J, with 12 bases in the middle. In nucleotides, the CDR3 is TGCGCCAGCAACTTACAGGGAATGAACACTGAAGCTTTCTTT. Translation gives CASNLQGMNTEAFF.

This clone was seen more than once but under ten times. V is TRBV7-2 and J is TRBJ2-7; no definite D call. In germline, CDR1 is SGHTA, CDR2 FQGNSA. CDR3 length equals 12 residues. V was shortened by 5 bases and J by 5 bases, with 10 bases between the two germline ends. The CDR3 reads CASSPIEDEQYF. CDR3 DNA: TGTGCCAGCAGCCCGATAGAGGACGAGCAGTACTTC.

This clone was picked up a small number of times. The chain recombines TRBV25-1 with TRBJ1-1; D possibly corresponds to TRBD1 (5 bases). Trimming cost V 7 bases and J 0 bases, with 9 bases left between them. The CDR3 is made up of 13 amino acids. CDR1 and CDR2 (germline): MGHDK, SYGVNS. CDR3 in amino acids: CASTGHLNTEAFF. CDR3 sequence (DNA): TGTGCCAGCACTGGACACCTGAACACTGAAGCTTTCTTT.

Only a few counts were recorded for this clone. This chain links TRBV5-1 with TRBJ1-1; 10 positions agree with TRBD1. After removal of 0 bases from V and 5 bases from J, the junction contained 19 bases not matched to a gene. The CDR3 consists of 20 residues. Germline V gene data show CDR1 as SGHRS and CDR2 as YFSETQ. The CDR3 region is CASSLERVTLWGQGWTEAFF. CDR3 sequence (DNA): TGCGCCAGCAGCTTGGAGAGGGTAACATTGTGGGGACAGGGGTGGACTGAAGCTTTCTTT.

The chain links TRBV7-9 to TRBJ2-7, with TRBD1 matching over 9 bases. This CDR3 is 15 amino acids long. Unmatched junction bases numbered 7, after V lost 4 bases and J lost 3 bases. The germline CDR1 and CDR2 sequences are SEHNR and FQNEAQ (reference sequence). This chain's CDR3 is CASSYGDRGGYEQYF. CDR3 coding DNA: TGTGCCAGCAGCTATGGAGACAGGGGGGGCTACGAGCAGTACTTC. The full variable domain, with the rest looked up from reference TRBV7-9 and TRBJ2-7, is DTGVSQNPRHKITKRGQNVTFRCDPISEHNRLYWYRQTLGQGPEFLTYFQNEAQLEKSRLLSDRFSAERPKGSFSTLEIQRTEQGDSAMYLCASSYGDRGGYEQYFGPGTRLTVT.

The chain has TRBV21-1 and TRBJ2-1; the table names TRBD2, a call not compared with the DNA. TRBV21-1 is reported as a pseudogene. The CDR3 totals 17 residues. CDR3 protein: CASSKGESGGPYNEQFF. The CDR3 DNA is TGTGCCAGCAGCAAAGGGGAAAGCGGGGGGCCCTACAATGAGCAGTTCTTC.

This clone was seen only a few times. The chain links TRBV7-3 to TRBJ1-1; D is unresolved. The CDR3 spans 14 residues. V lost 6 bases and J lost 6, with 17 bases in between. Germline CDR1 is SGHTA and CDR2 is FQGTGA. The CDR3 bases are TGTGCCAGCAGTCCATCCGGGGATCGGGCTGAAGCTTTCTTT. Protein sequence: CASSPSGDRAEAFF.